The next 28 T cell receptor beta chains were all read from a single sample in a study of T cell responses to AZD1222 COVID-19 vaccine. TCRdb's copy holds only in-frame clones and misses some; the assay was immunoSEQ multiplex PCR. The sample records under 150,000 clones, approximately 94% being singletons. The material was peripheral blood, obtained on day 0 of AZD1222 vaccination. The receptor set was obtained from an adult in good health.

The chain combines TRBV12-5 with TRBJ1-1; 9 bases line up with TRBD1. This CDR3 comprises 19 residues. CDR1 and CDR2 (germline): LGHNT, FRNRAP. Trimming took 7 bases from V and 4 from J; bases not matched to a gene: 22. As DNA, the CDR3 is TGTGCTAGTGCCATCGGATCGAGACAGGGGGTGGGCGAATTCACTGAAGCTTTCTTT. Encoded protein: CASAIGSRQGVGEFTEAFF. The whole variable domain, remainder taken from reference TRBV12-5 and TRBJ1-1, is DARVTQTPRHKVTEMGQEVTMRCQPILGHNTVFWYRQTMMQGLELLAYFRNRAPLDDSGMPKDRFSAEMPDATLATLKIQPSEPRDSAVYFCASAIGSRQGVGEFTEAFFGQGTRLTVV.

The chain combines TRBV11-2 with TRBJ1-2; D gene unclear. Germline V gene lookup returns CDR1 SGHAT and CDR2 FQNNGV. This CDR3 contains 13 residues. Trimming pared 1 base from V and 5 bases from J, leaving 8 bases between. The CDR3 loop reads CASSLGSDYGYTF. The CDR3 DNA follows: TGTGCCAGCAGCTTAGGGTCAGATTATGGCTACACCTTC.

This sequence joins TRBV27 and TRBJ2-5; D is perhaps TRBD1 (5 bases). Deletions cut 2 bases from V and 2 bases from J, with 9 bases between. The length of the CDR3 is 14 residues. CDR1 is MNHEY and CDR2 is SMNVEV in the germline V gene (reference sequence). The CDR3 region has the DNA TGTGCCAGCAGTTTACTCAGGGAACAAGAGACCCAGTACTTC. Amino acids: CASSLLREQETQYF.

This chain joins TRBV3-1 (or the pseudogene TRBV3-2) and TRBJ2-1; TRBD2 agrees at 14 bases. The CDR3 has 17 amino acids. V was pared by 4 bases and J by 9 bases, with 11 bases of the junction left unmatched. Looked up from germline, CDR1 is LGHDT and CDR2 is YNNKEL (reference sequence). This chain's CDR3 is CASSLRRGLAGVSEQFF. The CDR3 DNA is TGTGCCAGCAGCCTACGAAGGGGACTAGCGGGAGTAAGTGAGCAGTTCTTC.

This clone was observed a single time. The J gene is TRBJ2-6, the V gene TRBV18, with D perhaps TRBD1 (5 bases). CDR3 length: 18 residues. In germline, CDR1 is KGHSH, CDR2 LQKENI. V lost 3 bases and J lost 4, with 19 bases in between. CDR3 sequence: CASSPLFSTGPGANVLTF. Written as DNA, the CDR3 is TGTGCCAGCTCACCCCTTTTCTCTACAGGCCCCGGGGCCAACGTCCTGACTTTC.

The CDR3 spells CASSEGPGTEAFF. The CDR3 DNA follows: TGTGCCAGCAGCGAGGGCCCGGGCACTGAAGCTTTCTTT. This chain connects TRBV7-8 to TRBJ1-1; no clear D gene. The germline gives CDR1 SGHVS, CDR2 FQNEAQ. The V end lost 5 bases, the J end lost 4 bases, and 11 bases lay between the germline ends. The CDR3 totals 13 residues.

CDR3 sequence (DNA): TGTGCCAGCAGGAGAGGACACCTTAGCAATCAGCCCCAGCATTTT. This translates into CASRRGHLSNQPQHF. The V call is TRBV27, the J call TRBJ1-5, with D possibly matching TRBD1 (5 bases). Trimming removed 6 bases from V and 0 bases from J, with 12 bases in between. CDR3 length equals 15 residues. The germline V gene has CDR1 MNHEY and CDR2 SMNVEV (reference sequence).

The chain employs TRBV4-1 and TRBJ1-1, with a possible D match to TRBD1 (5 bases). The V end was cut by 1 base, the J end by 8 bases, with 14 bases between. CDR3 length: 14 amino acids. Germline CDR1 is MGHRA and CDR2 is YSYEKL. This chain's CDR3 is CASSQGLGTPEAFF. CDR3 in DNA: TGCGCCAGCAGCCAAGGATTAGGGACCCCCGAAGCTTTCTTT.

The sample holds a few counts of this clone. The CDR3 sequence: CASSGRRHEKLFF. CDR3 nucleotide sequence: TGTGCCAGTTCGGGACGCCGGCATGAAAAACTGTTTTTT. The J gene is TRBJ1-4, the V gene TRBV28; D is perhaps TRBD1 (5 bases). Germline assignment: CDR1 MDHEN and CDR2 SYDVKM. CDR3 length equals 13 residues. V dropped 9 bases and J dropped 6 bases, with 14 bases sitting between them.

This rearrangement joins TRBV5-1 to TRBJ2-2; 11 nucleotides match TRBD2. J was trimmed by 5 bases and V by 4 bases; bases with no gene match: 7. The CDR3 runs 16 residues. Germline lookup yields CDR1 SGHRS and CDR2 YFSETQ. The CDR3 region is CASSIRLAGSTGELFF. CDR3 nucleotides: TGCGCCAGCAGCATAAGACTAGCGGGAAGTACCGGGGAGCTGTTTTTT.

The chain carries TRBV9 and TRBJ1-1, with D tentatively TRBD1 (6 bases). Trimming cost V 4 bases and J 0 bases, with 16 bases left between them. Per germline, CDR1 SGDLS and CDR2 YYNGEE. The CDR3 sequence is 16 residues long. CDR3 amino acids: CASSTGKGALNTEAFF. CDR3 DNA: TGTGCCAGCAGCACAGGGAAAGGGGCACTGAACACTGAAGCTTTCTTT.

J is TRBJ2-2 and V is TRBV3-1 (or the pseudogene TRBV3-2), with D perhaps matching TRBD2 (6 bases). Trimming removed 1 base from V and 2 bases from J, with 11 bases in between. This CDR3 contains 16 residues. Germline V CDR1 and CDR2: LGHDT, YNNKEL (reference sequence). The CDR3 DNA reads TGTGCCAGCAGCCAAGCCCGGACTATTAACACCGGGGAGCTGTTTTTT. Encoded protein: CASSQARTINTGELFF.

This chain links TRBV5-4 with TRBJ2-3; TRBD2 is a possible D gene (5 bases). From germline, CDR1 is SGHNT and CDR2 YYREEE (reference sequence). This CDR3 contains 14 residues. V was clipped by 4 bases and J by 4 bases, with 13 bases between them. CDR3 in amino acids: CASSLKTGADTQYF. In nucleotides, the CDR3 is TGTGCCAGCAGCCTGAAGACCGGGGCAGATACGCAGTATTTT.

This chain uses TRBV12-3 or TRBV12-4 with TRBJ1-1, with D maybe TRBD1 (5 bases). The V and J ends lost 2 bases and 5 bases respectively, with 9 bases between them. The CDR3 loop spans 13 amino acids. CDR3 DNA sequence: TGTGCCAGCAGTTTACAGGGAAGGACTGAAGCTTTCTTT. Amino acids: CASSLQGRTEAFF.

V and J are TRBV5-1 and TRBJ2-2; 7 bases map to TRBD1. The CDR3 loop spans 15 amino acids. Germline lookup yields CDR1 SGHRS and CDR2 YFSETQ. J gave up 8 bases and V 3 bases, and 10 bases lay outside the gene matches. The CDR3 DNA sequence: TGCGCCAGCAGCTCTGGGACAGACACTGGAGGGGAGCTGTTTTTT. It yields the protein CASSSGTDTGGELFF. The complete variable domain, with remaining parts taken from reference TRBV5-1 and TRBJ2-2, reads KAGVTQTPRYLIKTRGQQVTLSCSPISGHRSVSWYQQTPGQGLQFLFEYFSETQRNKGNFPGRFSGRQFSNSRSEMNVSTLELGDSALYLCASSSGTDTGGELFFGEGSRLTVL.

V gene TRBV28 combines with J gene TRBJ2-1; D remains ambiguous. This CDR3 is built from 13 residues. Trimming removed 3 bases at V and 2 bases at J, with 5 bases between. Germline CDR1 and CDR2: MDHEN and SYDVKM. The CDR3 is CASSFTAYNEQFF. The CDR3 DNA follows: TGTGCCAGCAGTTTCACAGCCTACAATGAGCAGTTCTTC.

This clone was seen a single time. V gene TRBV28 combines with J gene TRBJ1-2; D remains unclear. CDR1 is MDHEN and CDR2 is SYDVKM in the germline V gene. The V and J ends lost 4 bases and 3 bases respectively, with 6 bases between them. CDR3 length: 12 residues. CDR3 nucleotide sequence: TGTGCCAGCAGTTCGACGGACTATGGCTACACCTTC. Amino acids: CASSSTDYGYTF.

This clone was seen a few times. V usage is TRBV4-2 and J usage is TRBJ2-2, with 7 bases fitting TRBD1. J lost 3 bases, V lost 6 bases, and 4 bases had no gene match. The CDR3 length is 14 residues. Germline loops: CDR1 LGHNA, CDR2 YNFKEQ. CDR3 sequence (DNA): TGTGCCAGCAGAGACAGGGCGGACACCGGGGAGCTGTTTTTT. Its translation is CASRDRADTGELFF.

This clone was counted a single time. The chain employs TRBV5-1 and TRBJ2-7; D might be TRBD2 (5 bases). Trimming stripped 0 bases from V and 5 bases from J, with 12 bases between. Per germline, CDR1 SGHRS and CDR2 YFSETQ. The CDR3 is made up of 14 amino acids. The CDR3 bases are TGCGCCAGCAGCTTGGACTCGGCCGGGGACGAGCAGTACTTC. Translation gives CASSLDSAGDEQYF.

The V call is TRBV7-2, the J call TRBJ2-7, with D unresolved. V lost 4 bases and J lost 2, with 18 bases in between. CDR3 size: 16 residues. Germline V gene sequence: CDR1 SGHTA, CDR2 FQGNSA. The chain's CDR3 is CASSYISDTATYEQYF. In DNA, the CDR3 is TGTGCCAGCAGCTACATAAGTGACACCGCAACCTACGAGCAGTACTTC.

This chain links TRBV12-3 or TRBV12-4 with TRBJ2-2; D not resolved. V was pared by 3 bases and J by 7 bases, with 6 bases between. This CDR3 is built from 12 residues. The CDR3 bases are TGTGCCAGCAGTTTCCGGAGCGGGGAGCTGTTTTTT. This encodes CASSFRSGELFF.

This sequence joins TRBV2 and TRBJ2-3, with D uncertain. The CDR3 loop spans 15 amino acids. Germline-derived CDR1 and CDR2 are SNHLY and FYNNEI. V dropped 6 bases and J dropped 0 bases, with 13 bases sitting between them. DNA for the CDR3: TGTGCCAGCAGCCCACTGGATACTAGCACAGATACGCAGTATTTT. Its protein is CASSPLDTSTDTQYF.

The chain is built from TRBV10-2 and TRBJ2-1; 11 positions agree with TRBD2. CDR3 length: 16 residues. Trimming removed 6 bases from V and 0 bases from J; junction bases left unmatched: 4. Germline lookup yields CDR1 WSHSY and CDR2 SAAADI. The CDR3: CASRETSGASYNEQFF. The CDR3 bases are TGCGCCAGCAGGGAGACTAGCGGGGCCTCCTACAATGAGCAGTTCTTC.

The chain recombines TRBV6-5 with TRBJ1-1; D remains ambiguous. The germline V and J ends were trimmed by 6 bases and 1 base, with 12 bases remaining between them. Germline V lookup: CDR1 MNHEY, CDR2 SVGAGI. The CDR3 covers 14 residues. CDR3 loop: CASRTGYTNTEAFF. The CDR3 DNA follows: TGTGCCAGCAGGACCGGCTACACGAACACTGAAGCTTTCTTT.

On this clone: Other DNA sequences in this specimen translate into the identical CDR3. The chain carries TRBV27 and TRBJ2-5; 15 nucleotides agree with TRBD2. The J segment lost 2 bases and the V segment lost 4 bases, leaving 8 bases of the junction unmatched. The CDR3 totals 18 residues. Germline CDR1 and CDR2: MNHEY and SMNVEV (reference sequence). The CDR3 sequence is CASSSGLAGGPGQETQYF. DNA of the CDR3: TGTGCCAGCAGTTCCGGACTAGCGGGAGGGCCAGGGCAAGAGACCCAGTACTTC.

This clone was recorded once. The chain employs TRBV15 and TRBJ2-1, with 8 bases that match TRBD2. The V gene end was trimmed by 1 base and the J gene end by 3 bases; junction bases not matched to a gene: 5. Germline CDR1 LNHNV, CDR2 YYDKDF (reference sequence). The CDR3 contains 16 residues. In DNA, the CDR3 is TGTGCCACCAGCAGAGCAAGCGGGAGTTACTACAATGAGCAGTTCTTC. This translates into CATSRASGSYYNEQFF.

The chain employs TRBV10-2 and TRBJ2-1; D gene uncertain. The CDR3 has 11 amino acids. Germline lookup yields CDR1 WSHSY and CDR2 SAAADI. Trimming shortened V by 3 bases and J by 4 bases, and 1 base separated the two germline ends. The CDR3 DNA is TGCGCCAGCAGTGAATACAATGAGCAGTTCTTC. It yields the protein CASSEYNEQFF.

The chain recombines TRBV28 with TRBJ2-2; 7 bases map to TRBD1. The CDR3 spans 13 residues. CDR1 and CDR2 from the germline V gene are MDHEN and SYDVKM. Losses at the gene ends were 8 bases for V and 3 bases for J; bases not matched to a gene: 3. The CDR3 loop reads CASHRGDTGELFF. As DNA, the CDR3 is TGTGCCAGCCACAGGGGCGACACCGGGGAGCTGTTTTTT.